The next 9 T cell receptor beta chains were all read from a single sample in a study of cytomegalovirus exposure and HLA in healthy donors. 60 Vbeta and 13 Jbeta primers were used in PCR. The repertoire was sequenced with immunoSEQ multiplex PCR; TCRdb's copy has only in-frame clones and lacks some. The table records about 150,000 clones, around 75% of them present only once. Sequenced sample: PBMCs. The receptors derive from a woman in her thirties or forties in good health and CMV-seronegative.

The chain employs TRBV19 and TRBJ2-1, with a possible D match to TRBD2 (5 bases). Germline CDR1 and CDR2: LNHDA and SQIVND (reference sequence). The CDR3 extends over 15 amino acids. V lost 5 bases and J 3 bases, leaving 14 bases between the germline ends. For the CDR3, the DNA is TGTGCCAGTAGTCCAGCGGAGGTTGGCTACAATGAGCAGTTCTTC. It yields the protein CASSPAEVGYNEQFF.

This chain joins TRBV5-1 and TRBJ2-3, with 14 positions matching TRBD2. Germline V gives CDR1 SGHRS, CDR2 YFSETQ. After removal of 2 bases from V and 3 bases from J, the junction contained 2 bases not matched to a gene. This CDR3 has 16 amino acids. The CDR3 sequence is CASSFGTSGGTDTQYF. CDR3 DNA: TGCGCCAGCAGCTTCGGGACTAGCGGGGGAACAGATACGCAGTATTTT.

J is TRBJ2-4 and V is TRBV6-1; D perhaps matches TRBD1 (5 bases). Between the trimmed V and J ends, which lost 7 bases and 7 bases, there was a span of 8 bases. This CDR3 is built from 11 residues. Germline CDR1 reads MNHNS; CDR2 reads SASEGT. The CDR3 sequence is CASTPGNIQYF. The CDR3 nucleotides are TGTGCCAGCACGCCAGGGAACATTCAGTACTTC.

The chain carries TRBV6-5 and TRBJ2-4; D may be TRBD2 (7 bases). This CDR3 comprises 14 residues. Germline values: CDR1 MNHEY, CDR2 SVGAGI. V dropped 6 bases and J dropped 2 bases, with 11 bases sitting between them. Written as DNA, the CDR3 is TGTGCCAGCAGGGAGGGGGGGTCCAAAAACATTCAGTACTTC. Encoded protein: CASREGGSKNIQYF.

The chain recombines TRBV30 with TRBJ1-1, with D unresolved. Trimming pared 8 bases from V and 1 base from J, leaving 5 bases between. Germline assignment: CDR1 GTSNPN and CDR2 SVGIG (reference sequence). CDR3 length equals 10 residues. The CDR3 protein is CASANTEAFF. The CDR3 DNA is TGTGCCAGCGCGAACACTGAAGCTTTCTTT.

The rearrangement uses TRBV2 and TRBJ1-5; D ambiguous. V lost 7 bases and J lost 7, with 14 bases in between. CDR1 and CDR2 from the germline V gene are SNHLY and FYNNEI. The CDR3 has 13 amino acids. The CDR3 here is CASTSMSGQPQHF. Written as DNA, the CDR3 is TGTGCCAGCACTTCCATGAGCGGGCAGCCCCAGCATTTT. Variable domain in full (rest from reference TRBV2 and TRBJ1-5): EPEVTQTPSHQVTQMGQEVILRCVPISNHLYFYWYRQILGQKVEFLVSFYNNEISEKSEIFDDQFSVERPDGSNFTLKIRSTKLEDSAMYFCASTSMSGQPQHFGDGTRLSIL.

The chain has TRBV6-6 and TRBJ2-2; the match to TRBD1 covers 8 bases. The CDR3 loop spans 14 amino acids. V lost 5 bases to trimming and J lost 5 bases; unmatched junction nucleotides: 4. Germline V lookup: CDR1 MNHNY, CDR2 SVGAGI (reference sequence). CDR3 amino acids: CASSTQGGTGELFF. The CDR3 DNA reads TGTGCCAGCAGTACACAGGGGGGTACCGGGGAGCTGTTTTTT.

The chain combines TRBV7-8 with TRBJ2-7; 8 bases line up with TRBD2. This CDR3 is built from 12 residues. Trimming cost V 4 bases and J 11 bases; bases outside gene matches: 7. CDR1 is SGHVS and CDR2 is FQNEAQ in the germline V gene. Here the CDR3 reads CASSWPGGEEYF. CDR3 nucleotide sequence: TGTGCCAGCAGCTGGCCGGGAGGGGAGGAGTACTTC.

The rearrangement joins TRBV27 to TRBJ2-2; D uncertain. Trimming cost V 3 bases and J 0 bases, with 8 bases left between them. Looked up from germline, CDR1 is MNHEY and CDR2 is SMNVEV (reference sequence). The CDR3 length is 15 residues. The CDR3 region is CASSFVLSNTGELFF. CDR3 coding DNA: TGTGCCAGCAGTTTTGTTCTTTCGAACACCGGGGAGCTGTTTTTT.